The 9 T cell receptor beta chains below were found in one sample sequenced in a study of identical twins. From the 5' RACE reads, TCRdb called clonotypes with MiXCR, one entry per CDR3 protein. The sample lists fewer than 900,000 distinct CDR3 sequences; 15% to 20% were seen once. These data were also reused for a study on T cells expressing NK-cell markers.

The specimen sequenced was PBMCs. These receptors all come from a woman between 18 and 29 years old in good health.

The chain uses TRBV3-1 and TRBJ2-1; no clear D. The CDR3 has 13 residues. CDR1 and CDR2 (germline): LGHDT, YNNKEL (reference sequence). Trimming shortened V by 2 bases and J by 7 bases, and 9 bases separated the two germline ends. The CDR3 region has the DNA TGTGCCAGCAGCCAATTTGAGTGGAATGAGCAGTTCTTC. Translation gives CASSQFEWNEQFF.

In regard to this clonotype: One junction end does not reproduce the germline sequence, and a read error may be involved. The rearrangement joins TRBV7-2 to TRBJ2-7; 7 bases fit TRBD2. Germline V gene sequence: CDR1 SGHTA, CDR2 FQGNSA. CDR3 size: 14 residues. The CDR3 DNA sequence: TGTGCCAGCAGCTTAGCGCTCGGAGCGGGGCAGCATTACTTC. Protein: CASSLALGAGQHYF. Supplemented by reference TRBV7-2 and TRBJ2-7, the full variable domain reads GAGVSQSPSNKVTEKGKDVELRCDPISGHTALYWYRQSLGQGLEFLIYFQGNSAPDKSGLPSDRFSAERTGGSVSTLTIQRTQQEDSAVYLCASSLALGAGQHYFGPGTRLTVT.

The V and J genes are TRBV20-1 and TRBJ2-7, with D unresolved. Per germline, CDR1 DFQATT and CDR2 SNEGSKA (reference sequence). CDR3 length equals 12 residues. V was pared by 3 bases and J by 6 bases, with 12 bases between. This CDR3 is CSARQLKPEQYF. For the CDR3, the DNA is TGCAGTGCTAGGCAGCTAAAGCCCGAGCAGTACTTC.

A note on this clonotype: One end of the junction fails to match germline, which may point to a read error. The chain uses TRBV12-3 or TRBV12-4 and TRBJ2-7; 9 bases line up with TRBD1. There are 15 residues in the CDR3. CDR3 sequence: CASSEHRGLSYKQYF. Here the CDR3 DNA reads TGTGCCAGCAGTGAACACAGGGGGCTCTCCTACAAGCAGTACTTC.

This clonotype was detected ten times or more. The chain has TRBV5-1 and TRBJ2-1, with 8 bases matching TRBD2. With 1 base clipped from V and 6 bases from J, the junction kept 9 bases outside the gene matches. CDR1 and CDR2 from the germline V gene are SGHRS and YFSETQ. This CDR3 contains 16 residues. The DNA of the CDR3 is TGCGCCAGCAGCTTGCAAGCCGCGCTAGCGGGCAATGAGCAGTTCTTC. Protein sequence: CASSLQAALAGNEQFF.

A few counts support this clonotype. This chain links TRBV12-3 or TRBV12-4 with TRBJ2-7; TRBD2 matches 11 bases. After removal of 8 bases from V and 4 bases from J, the junction contained 7 bases not matched to a gene. The CDR3 is 14 residues long. The CDR3 is CASGGGLADYEQYF. The CDR3 DNA sequence: TGTGCCAGCGGGGGGGGACTAGCGGATTACGAGCAGTACTTC.

The gene calls are TRBV18 and TRBJ2-1, with D tentatively TRBD2 (6 bases). This CDR3 comprises 14 residues. Per germline, CDR1 KGHSH and CDR2 LQKENI. The germline V and J ends were trimmed by 2 bases and 4 bases, with 9 bases remaining between them. The DNA of the CDR3 is TGTGCCAGCTCACCAAGGGACTTTTACAATGAGCAGTTCTTC. Amino acid sequence: CASSPRDFYNEQFF.

This sequence joins TRBV7-9 and TRBJ2-3; 9 positions agree with TRBD2. Looked up from germline, CDR1 is SEHNR and CDR2 is FQNEAQ (reference sequence). With 2 bases clipped from V and 0 bases from J, the junction kept 6 bases outside the gene matches. This CDR3 spans 17 amino acids. In DNA, the CDR3 is TGTGCCAGCAGCTTACCTAGCGGGAACCCTAGCACAGATACGCAGTATTTT. As protein: CASSLPSGNPSTDTQYF.

J is TRBJ1-2 and V is TRBV12-3 or TRBV12-4, with D unclear. The length of the CDR3 is 13 residues. V lost 6 bases and J 2 bases, leaving 10 bases between the germline ends. The CDR3 DNA sequence: TGTGCCAGCAGACAAACACCAAACTATGGCTACACCTTC. Protein product: CASRQTPNYGYTF.